The source of this T cell receptor beta chain is a study of regulatory T cells in long-lasting Graves disease. Study-level findings and limits: Segments TRBV28, TRBJ1-2 and TRBJ2-5 showed preferential usage in persistent disease.

The authors built TCR beta libraries using iRepertoire HTBI primers and Arm-PCR of CDR3 regions. TCRdb reprocessed the multiplex PCR reads via MiXCR and lists one record per CDR3 protein. The table records hundreds of thousands of distinct CDR3 sequences, less than 20% of them present only once. A few counts support this clonotype. The antigen is unknown. The CDR3 extends over 15 amino acids. Germline-derived CDR1 and CDR2 are KGHDR and SFDVKD. Trimming took 3 bases from V and 6 from J, leaving 17 bases between them. Time point defined: newly diagnosed GD, antithyroid drugs for less than 3 months. After RNA was extracted from PBMCs, the TCR library was made from it. Diagnosing Graves' disease relied on the American Thyroid Association guidelines. The data were also submitted as part of a second study, on T cells in Graves' hyperthyroidism and ophthalmopathy. Per that paper: Graves' hyperthyroidism was deemed stable absent ophthalmopathy progression within 18 months.

The clonotype was recovered from a woman aged 30 to 39 with Graves disease. The sequencing here drew on peripheral blood mononuclear cells (PBMCs), taken at new diagnosis, from a patient treated with antithyroid drugs. The chain has TRBV24-1 and TRBJ2-7; D is unresolved. CDR3 nucleotide sequence: TGTGCCACCAGTGATCCCCGGCGGCCTTGGGCCGAGCAGTACTTC. Its protein is CATSDPRRPWAEQYF.